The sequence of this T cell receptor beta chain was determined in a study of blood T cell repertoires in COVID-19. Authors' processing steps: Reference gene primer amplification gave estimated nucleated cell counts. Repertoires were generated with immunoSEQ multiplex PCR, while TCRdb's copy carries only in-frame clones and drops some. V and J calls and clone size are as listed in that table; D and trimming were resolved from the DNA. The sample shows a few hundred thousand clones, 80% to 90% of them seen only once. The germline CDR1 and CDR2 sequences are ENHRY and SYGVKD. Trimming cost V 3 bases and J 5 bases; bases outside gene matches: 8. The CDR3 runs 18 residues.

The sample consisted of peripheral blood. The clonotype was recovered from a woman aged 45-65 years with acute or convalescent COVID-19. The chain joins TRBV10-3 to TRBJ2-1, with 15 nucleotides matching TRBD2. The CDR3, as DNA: TGTGCCATCAGTGAAATCGCGGGACTAGCGGGAGGACACAATGAGCAGTTCTTC. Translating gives CAISEIAGLAGGHNEQFF.